These 7 T cell receptor beta chains originate from one sample sequenced in a study of blood T cell repertoires in COVID-19 (dated by TCRdb to 2019 to 2021). Receptor libraries were prepared by the immunoSEQ multiplex PCR assay. TCRdb provides this immuneACCESS table in a form limited to in-frame rearrangements. Some clones are lacking; in checked studies, under half of them reflect an unresolved V gene, and why the rest are absent is not known. Present in this sample are about 240,000 clones, 85% to 90% of which were seen just once. Roughly 3.7% of the sample comes from the top ten. Material for sequencing was PBMCs or T cells enriched from blood (not recorded which). Receptor source: a woman aged 25 to 39 who had recovered from COVID-19.

This clone was recorded only once. V usage is TRBV5-6 and J usage is TRBJ2-7; 8 nucleotides agree with TRBD1. Germline CDR1 and CDR2: SGHDT and YYEEEE. This CDR3 is 13 amino acids long. V shed 7 bases, J shed 4 bases, and the junction held 7 bases outside the gene matches. CDR3 DNA: TGTGCCAGCGCTAGACAGGGGTCTTACGAGCAGTACTTC. Amino acid sequence: CASARQGSYEQYF.

This clone was recorded once. The rearrangement links TRBV7-2 to TRBJ2-3; D unclear. Germline assignment: CDR1 SGHTA and CDR2 FQGNSA. This CDR3 comprises 15 residues. The V end was cut by 5 bases, the J end by 6 bases, with 18 bases between. CDR3 loop: CASSPVGVLRDTQYF. In DNA, the CDR3 is TGTGCCAGCAGCCCGGTGGGCGTTTTACGGGATACGCAGTATTTT.

The chain employs TRBV28 and TRBJ1-2; no clear D. Germline values: CDR1 MDHEN, CDR2 SYDVKM. This CDR3 region has 10 residues. With 10 bases removed from V and 4 bases from J, the gap between germline ends came to 7 bases. CDR3 DNA sequence: TGTGCCACCGGTCGCTATGGCTACACCTTC. The encoded protein is CATGRYGYTF.

The chain combines TRBV5-1 with TRBJ2-1; a weak D match, TRBD2 (6 bases). Germline V gives CDR1 SGHRS, CDR2 YFSETQ. V lost 0 bases, J lost 4 bases, and 11 bases lay in between. This CDR3 has 15 amino acids. This CDR3 reads CASSLESSAYNEQFF. CDR3 coding DNA: TGCGCCAGCAGCTTGGAATCTAGCGCTTACAATGAGCAGTTCTTC.

The V and J genes are TRBV7-2 and TRBJ1-2, with D maybe TRBD1 (6 bases). CDR1 is SGHTA, CDR2 FQGNSA, per germline. The CDR3 has 16 amino acids. V lost 0 bases and J lost 2, with 13 bases in between. CDR3 sequence (DNA): TGTGCCAGCAGCTTAGCTACAGGGCGCGTCAACTATGGCTACACCTTC. Translating gives CASSLATGRVNYGYTF.

The rearrangement uses TRBV28 and TRBJ2-2; 9 nucleotides agree with TRBD1. V was clipped by 11 bases and J by 7 bases; unmatched bases: 8. This CDR3 is built from 13 residues. From germline, CDR1 is MDHEN and CDR2 SYDVKM. The CDR3 loop reads CAGQQGAVGELFF. The CDR3 DNA reads TGTGCCGGGCAACAGGGGGCGGTCGGGGAGCTGTTTTTT. Using reference TRBV28 and TRBJ2-2 for the parts outside the CDR3, the full variable domain is DVKVTQSSRYLVKRTGEKVFLECVQDMDHENMFWYRQDPGLGLRLIYFSYDVKMKEKGDIPEGYSVSREKKERFSLILESASTNQTSMYLCAGQQGAVGELFFGEGSRLTVL.

The chain has TRBV2 and TRBJ1-3; D is possibly TRBD1 (5 bases). Looked up from germline, CDR1 is SNHLY and CDR2 is FYNNEI. This CDR3 has 16 amino acids. The V end was cut by 1 base, the J end by 0 bases, with 10 bases between. CDR3 sequence reads: CASSEGRGNSGNTIYF. The CDR3 nucleotides are TGTGCCAGCAGTGAAGGGAGGGGTAACTCTGGAAACACCATATATTTT.